Many counts were recorded for the clone carrying this TCR beta chain. The TCR library protocol attached unique molecular identifiers to the individual cDNA molecules. TCRdb reprocessed the 5' RACE reads via MiXCR and lists one record per CDR3 protein. In the table there are about 29,000 distinct CDR3 sequences, around 5% of which are singletons. These data belong to a study of early T cells in non-severe SARS-CoV-2 infection. Study summary: Sequencing of unsorted whole blood was done on bulk RNA, leaving chains unpaired.

The V and J ends lost 3 bases and 8 bases, in that order; junction bases with no gene match: 10. The CDR3 runs to 15 residues. Germline V gives CDR1 SGDLS, CDR2 YYNGEE. The gene calls are TRBV9 and TRBJ1-2, with 10 bases that match TRBD1. The sequence derives from an adult who was a healthcare worker with PCR-confirmed SARS-CoV-2 infection or an uninfected control (not recorded which). The sequenced material came from whole blood. As DNA, the CDR3 is TGTGCCAGCAGCGCCGAACTGGACAGGGGGAGCGGCTACACCTTC. This gives the protein CASSAELDRGSGYTF.